The 10 T cell receptor beta chains given below trace back to one sample, sequenced in a study of lymphopenia after photon versus proton radiotherapy. TCRdb's copy holds only in-frame clones and misses some; the assay was immunoSEQ multiplex PCR. The sample holds roughly 64,000 clones, approximately 90% seen once. The sequences come from peripheral blood, collected from a patient treated with proton-based radiotherapy. These receptors all come from a man older than 75 with esophageal cancer.

The CDR3 bases are TGTGCCAGCAGCCAAGAACAGGGGGCGGAGAACACTGAAGCTTTCTTT. Amino acids: CASSQEQGAENTEAFF. This chain links TRBV4-2 with TRBJ1-1; 9 nucleotides agree with TRBD1. This CDR3 has 16 amino acids. CDR1 is LGHNA, CDR2 YNFKEQ, per germline. Trimming removed 0 bases from V and 1 base from J; junction bases left unmatched: 3.

The gene calls are TRBV27 and TRBJ2-1; 7 bases line up with TRBD2. V lost 3 bases, J lost 2 bases, and 4 bases stayed unmatched. Germline CDR1 MNHEY, CDR2 SMNVEV (reference sequence). The CDR3 length is 15 residues. This chain's CDR3 is CASSFQAGAYNEQFF. In DNA form, the CDR3 reads TGTGCCAGCAGTTTCCAGGCGGGGGCCTACAATGAGCAGTTCTTC.

This chain connects TRBV7-9 to TRBJ2-2; D not certain. Germline V gene sequence: CDR1 SEHNR, CDR2 FQNEAQ (reference sequence). Trimming removed 6 bases from V and 0 bases from J, with 17 bases in between. This CDR3 is built from 17 residues. The CDR3 reads CASSPKLVAANTGELFF. The CDR3 DNA sequence: TGTGCCAGCAGTCCCAAGCTCGTGGCCGCGAACACCGGGGAGCTGTTTTTT. The full variable domain, in which reference TRBV7-9 and TRBJ2-2 provide the parts outside the CDR3, is DTGVSQNPRHKITKRGQNVTFRCDPISEHNRLYWYRQTLGQGPEFLTYFQNEAQLEKSRLLSDRFSAERPKGSFSTLEIQRTEQGDSAMYLCASSPKLVAANTGELFFGEGSRLTVL.

V usage is TRBV27 and J usage is TRBJ1-2, with 8 bases fitting TRBD1. The V gene's germline CDR1 is MNHEY and CDR2 SMNVEV (reference sequence). The CDR3 extends over 13 amino acids. With V trimmed by 5 bases and J by 5 bases, 4 bases remained unmatched. DNA for the CDR3: TGTGCCAGCAGTCCTCGGACAGGGTATGGCTACACCTTC. The encoded protein is CASSPRTGYGYTF.

This chain connects TRBV4-3 to TRBJ2-3, with a possible D match to TRBD2 (6 bases). V lost 1 base to trimming and J lost 1 base, with 15 bases between them. The CDR3 is 17 residues long. Germline V gene data show CDR1 as LGHNA and CDR2 as YSLEER. The CDR3 is CASSQGAGAGRTDTQYF. The CDR3 DNA reads TGCGCCAGCAGCCAAGGCGCCGGCGCGGGGCGCACAGATACGCAGTATTTT.

The genes are TRBV7-3 and TRBJ2-3, with TRBD2 matching 13 bases. J lost 2 bases, V lost 1 base, and 6 bases had no gene match. CDR3 length equals 18 residues. CDR1 and CDR2 from the germline V gene are SGHTA and FQGTGA. CDR3 coding DNA: TGTGCCAGCAGCTTAAAACCCACTAGCGGGGGGGCCACAGATACGCAGTATTTT. This sequence encodes CASSLKPTSGGATDTQYF.

V gene TRBV5-1 combines with J gene TRBJ2-5; 12 positions agree with TRBD1. The germline CDR1 and CDR2 sequences are SGHRS and YFSETQ. The CDR3 runs to 15 residues. V lost 4 bases, J lost 4 bases, and 5 bases stayed unmatched. CDR3 nucleotide sequence: TGCGCCAGCAGCCCTAGGGACAGGGGGCGAGAGACCCAGTACTTC. Translating gives CASSPRDRGRETQYF.

The chain is built from TRBV11-2 and TRBJ2-1, with TRBD1 as a possible D gene (5 bases). The CDR3 runs to 14 residues. Germline values: CDR1 SGHAT, CDR2 FQNNGV. V lost 5 bases, J lost 4 bases, and 12 bases lay in between. This CDR3 reads CASSPGPEYNEQFF. The CDR3 DNA reads TGTGCCAGCAGCCCAGGGCCCGAGTACAATGAGCAGTTCTTC.

The gene calls are TRBV9 and TRBJ1-4; D is uncertain. Germline loops: CDR1 SGDLS, CDR2 YYNGEE. This CDR3 has 15 residues. V was pared by 4 bases and J by 3 bases, with 13 bases between. The CDR3 here is CASSPHTAANEKLFF. The CDR3 region has the DNA TGTGCCAGCAGCCCTCACACCGCAGCTAATGAAAAACTGTTTTTT.

This chain links TRBV7-2 with TRBJ2-1, with TRBD1 matching over 8 bases. Germline values: CDR1 SGHTA, CDR2 FQGNSA. Trimming took 2 bases from V and 7 from J; bases not matched to a gene: 4. The CDR3 runs 14 residues. CDR3 loop: CASSLQGAGNEQFF. The CDR3 coding sequence is TGTGCCAGCAGCTTACAGGGGGCAGGTAATGAGCAGTTCTTC.